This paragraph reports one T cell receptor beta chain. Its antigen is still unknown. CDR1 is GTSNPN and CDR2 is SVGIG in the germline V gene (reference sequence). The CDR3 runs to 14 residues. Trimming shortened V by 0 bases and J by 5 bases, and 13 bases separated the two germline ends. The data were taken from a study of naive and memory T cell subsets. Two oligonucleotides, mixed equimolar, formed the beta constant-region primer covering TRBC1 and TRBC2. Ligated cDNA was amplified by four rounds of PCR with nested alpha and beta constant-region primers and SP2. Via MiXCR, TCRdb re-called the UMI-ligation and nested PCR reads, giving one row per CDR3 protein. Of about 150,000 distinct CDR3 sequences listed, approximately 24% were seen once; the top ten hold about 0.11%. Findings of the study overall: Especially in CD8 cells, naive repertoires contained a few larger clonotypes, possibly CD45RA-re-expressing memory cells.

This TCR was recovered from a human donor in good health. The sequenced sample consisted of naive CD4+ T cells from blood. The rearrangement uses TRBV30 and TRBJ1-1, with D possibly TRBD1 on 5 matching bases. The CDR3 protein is CAWSVPGETTEAFF. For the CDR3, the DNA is TGTGCCTGGAGTGTTCCGGGGGAGACAACTGAAGCTTTCTTT.